This TCR beta chain was sequenced in a study of blood T cell repertoires in COVID-19. Background on the study: Sites in the United States, Italy and Spain provided acute and convalescent COVID-19 samples. PBMCs, B-cell-depleted T cells, or T cells provided the cDNA or gDNA that made up the material.

Original analysis: Nucleated cell number was recorded as an estimate derived from reference gene primer amplification. Measured with immunoSEQ multiplex PCR; TCRdb has only the in-frame clones, and not every one. Clonal size and the V and J genes are those of that table, whereas D and trimming came from the DNA. The data show approximately 70,000 clones, around nine tenths seen once. This clonotype originated in a woman in her sixties with acute or convalescent COVID-19. Sample: peripheral blood.

The CDR3 region is CASSLAPGLNTEAFF. The CDR3 nucleotides read TGTGCCAGCAGCTTAGCGCCAGGGCTGAACACTGAAGCTTTCTTT. V is TRBV7-2 and J is TRBJ1-1, with D possibly TRBD1 on 5 matching bases. The V end lost 0 bases, the J end lost 0 bases, and 8 bases lay between the germline ends. The CDR3 has 15 residues. Germline values: CDR1 SGHTA, CDR2 FQGNSA.